This is a list of T cell receptor beta chains from one sample in a study of identical twins. One entry per CDR3 protein results from TCRdb running MiXCR on the 5' RACE reads. Of fewer than 250,000 distinct CDR3 sequences listed, approximately 7.3% are singletons. This same sample was also taken into another study, of yellow fever vaccine responses in identical twins.

Specimen: CD8+ T cells sorted from blood. The receptors derive from a woman under 30 in good health. CDR3s include the opening cysteine and the closing phenylalanine or tryptophan. The D gene is left open where the match is weak. A row's size may be missing; if present it is once, few, many or a size class.

CDR3 length: 16
clone size: .
V gene: TRBV7-9
J gene: TRBJ2-2
D gene: TRBD1
CDR3 protein: CASRQSADRVTGELFF
CDR3 DNA: TGTGCCAGCAGACAATCAGCCGACAGGGTAACCGGGGAGCTGTTTTTT

CDR3 length: 12
clone size: few
V gene: TRBV24-1
J gene: TRBJ2-7
D gene: .
CDR3 protein: CATSDGGYEQYF
CDR3 DNA: TGTGCCACCAGTGATGGGGGATACGAGCAGTACTTC

CDR3 length: 18
clone size: many
V gene: TRBV12-3/TRBV12-4
J gene: TRBJ2-1
D gene: TRBD2
CDR3 protein: CASSFFPSGRGRYNEQFF
CDR3 DNA: TGTGCCAGCAGTTTTTTTCCTAGCGGGAGAGGCCGCTACAATGAGCAGTTCTTC

CDR3 length: 15
clone size: few
V gene: TRBV28
J gene: TRBJ2-1
D gene: .
CDR3 protein: CASDGEGGPYNEQFF
CDR3 DNA: TGTGCCAGCGATGGGGAGGGGGGCCCCTACAATGAGCAGTTCTTC

CDR3 length: 17
clone size: .
V gene: TRBV4-1
J gene: TRBJ2-2
D gene: .
CDR3 protein: CASSLQEVYQNTGELFF
CDR3 DNA: TGCGCCAGCAGCCTCCAGGAGGTATACCAAAACACCGGGGAGCTGTTTTTT

CDR3 length: 13
clone size: .
V gene: TRBV27
J gene: TRBJ1-2
D gene: TRBD1
CDR3 protein: CASSFGTVTGYTF
CDR3 DNA: TGTGCCAGCAGTTTTGGGACAGTTACTGGCTACACCTTC

CDR3 length: 14
clone size: many
V gene: TRBV10-3
J gene: TRBJ2-3
D gene: .
CDR3 protein: CAITDRESADTQYF
CDR3 DNA: TGTGCCATCACAGACCGGGAGTCGGCAGATACGCAGTATTTT

CDR3 length: 18
clone size: few
V gene: TRBV11-2
J gene: TRBJ2-2
D gene: TRBD1
CDR3 protein: CASSLYPDRPGGTGELFF
CDR3 DNA: TGTGCCAGCAGCCTTTACCCGGACAGGCCCGGAGGCACCGGGGAGCTGTTTTTT

CDR3 length: 15
clone size: .
V gene: TRBV20-1
J gene: TRBJ2-3
D gene: TRBD2
CDR3 protein: CSARSQRGGTDTQYF
CDR3 DNA: TGCAGTGCTAGATCTCAGCGGGGGGGCACAGATACGCAGTATTTT

CDR3 length: 11
clone size: .
V gene: TRBV6-6
J gene: TRBJ2-7
D gene: .
CDR3 protein: CASSWAGEQYF
CDR3 DNA: TGTGCCAGCAGTTGGGCTGGGGAGCAGTACTTC

CDR3 length: 15
clone size: few
V gene: TRBV5-5
J gene: TRBJ1-1
D gene: .
CDR3 protein: CASSPHPGVNTEAFF
CDR3 DNA: TGTGCCAGCAGCCCTCATCCAGGGGTGAACACTGAAGCTTTCTTT

CDR3 length: 17
clone size: many
V gene: TRBV4-1
J gene: TRBJ1-1
D gene: TRBD1
CDR3 protein: CASSQDGETGIGAEAFF
CDR3 DNA: TGCGCCAGCAGCCAAGATGGGGAGACAGGGATTGGGGCTGAAGCTTTCTTT

CDR3 length: 13
clone size: many
V gene: TRBV7-9
J gene: TRBJ1-1
D gene: .
CDR3 protein: CASSLGAITEAFF
CDR3 DNA: TGTGCCAGCAGCTTAGGCGCGATCACTGAAGCTTTCTTT

CDR3 length: 17
clone size: many
V gene: TRBV4-1
J gene: TRBJ1-5
D gene: .
CDR3 protein: CASSQDAGPNFNQPQHF
CDR3 DNA: TGCGCCAGCAGCCAAGACGCAGGGCCAAACTTCAATCAGCCCCAGCATTTT

CDR3 length: 18
clone size: many
V gene: TRBV4-1
J gene: TRBJ1-5
D gene: .
CDR3 protein: CASSQIQWHPYSNQPQHF
CDR3 DNA: TGCGCCAGCAGCCAAATACAGTGGCACCCTTATAGCAATCAGCCCCAGCATTTT

CDR3 length: 15
clone size: few
V gene: TRBV11-2
J gene: TRBJ2-1
D gene: TRBD2
CDR3 protein: CASSLLAGEPNEQFF
CDR3 DNA: TGTGCCAGCAGCTTACTAGCGGGGGAGCCCAATGAGCAGTTCTTC

CDR3 length: 13
clone size: .
V gene: TRBV5-1
J gene: TRBJ2-2
D gene: .
CDR3 protein: CASIGTNTGELFF
CDR3 DNA: TGCGCCAGCATCGGGACGAACACCGGGGAGCTGTTTTTT

CDR3 length: 12
clone size: few
V gene: TRBV12-3/TRBV12-4
J gene: TRBJ2-1
D gene: .
CDR3 protein: CASSFVGIEQFF
CDR3 DNA: TGTGCCAGCAGTTTTGTGGGGATTGAGCAGTTCTTC

CDR3 length: 17
clone size: .
V gene: TRBV12-3/TRBV12-4
J gene: TRBJ2-7
D gene: TRBD2
CDR3 protein: CASSFVDSGSFGYEQYF
CDR3 DNA: TGTGCCAGCAGTTTTGTCGATAGCGGGAGTTTTGGCTACGAGCAGTACTTC

CDR3 length: 16
clone size: many
V gene: TRBV7-7
J gene: TRBJ2-2
D gene: TRBD1
CDR3 protein: CASSVPGQGVPRELFF
CDR3 DNA: TGTGCCAGCAGCGTACCGGGACAGGGGGTCCCTCGGGAGCTGTTTTTT

CDR3 length: 18
clone size: .
V gene: TRBV6-5
J gene: TRBJ2-1
D gene: TRBD2
CDR3 protein: CASSYQGPAGGYYNEQFF
CDR3 DNA: TGTGCCAGCAGTTACCAAGGGCCAGCGGGGGGGTATTACAATGAGCAGTTCTTC

CDR3 length: 14
clone size: many
V gene: TRBV28
J gene: TRBJ2-3
D gene: .
CDR3 protein: CASIGLRLVDTQYF
CDR3 DNA: TGTGCCAGCATCGGACTACGTCTCGTAGATACGCAGTATTTT

CDR3 length: 17
clone size: once
V gene: TRBV7-6
J gene: TRBJ2-2
D gene: TRBD2
CDR3 protein: CASSLDPSGLNTGELFF
CDR3 DNA: TGTGCCAGCAGCTTAGACCCTAGCGGGCTCAACACCGGGGAGCTGTTTTTT

CDR3 length: 15
clone size: few
V gene: TRBV15
J gene: TRBJ2-7
D gene: .
CDR3 protein: CATSRDLGGSYEQYF
CDR3 DNA: TGTGCCACCAGCAGAGATCTCGGGGGATCGTACGAGCAGTACTTC